Listed below are T cell receptor beta chains from one sample, sequenced in a study of blood T cell repertoires in COVID-19. Clones were sequenced by immunoSEQ multiplex PCR, and TCRdb holds only the in-frame ones, with some missing. Of 140,000 to 150,000 clones in the sample, roughly three quarters were seen once. Sequencing was carried out using peripheral blood. Receptor source: a woman aged 60-75 years with acute or convalescent COVID-19. CDR3s include the opening cysteine and the closing phenylalanine or tryptophan. D genes are given only for firm matches. The size of a clone is reported for some rows only, either as once, few or many, or as a class for expanded clones.

D gene: .; J gene: TRBJ2-5; V gene: TRBV6-5; clone size: few; CDR3 DNA: TGTGCCAGCAGTACACTTAAGGGGGAGACCCAGTACTTC; CDR3 protein: CASSTLKGETQYF
D gene: .; J gene: TRBJ1-1; V gene: TRBV6-5; clone size: .; CDR3 DNA: TGTGCCAGCAGTTACTCGCGGAGCAGCGACACTGAAGCTTTCTTT; CDR3 protein: CASSYSRSSDTEAFF
D gene: TRBD2; J gene: TRBJ2-1; V gene: TRBV7-9; clone size: few; CDR3 DNA: TGTGCCAGCAGCTTCACTACGGGACTAGCGGATTACAATGAGCAGTTCTTC; CDR3 protein: CASSFTTGLADYNEQFF
D gene: TRBD1; J gene: TRBJ1-2; V gene: TRBV27; clone size: .; CDR3 DNA: TGTGCCAGCAGTTCTCCAGGACAGGGGGCGGGTGGCTACACCTTC; CDR3 protein: CASSSPGQGAGGYTF
D gene: .; J gene: TRBJ1-1; V gene: TRBV4-2; clone size: .; CDR3 DNA: TGTGCCAGCAGCCAATCAGGTACCCGGAATACTGAAGCTTTCTTT; CDR3 protein: CASSQSGTRNTEAFF
D gene: TRBD1; J gene: TRBJ2-6; V gene: TRBV25-1; clone size: .; CDR3 DNA: TGTGCCAGCAGTGGCAGGGGGCCTGGGGCCAACGTCCTGACTTTC; CDR3 protein: CASSGRGPGANVLTF
D gene: TRBD1; J gene: TRBJ2-7; V gene: TRBV5-4; clone size: .; CDR3 DNA: TGTGCCAGCAGCTTGGGGCTAGGACAGGGCTCTTACGAGCAGTACTTC; CDR3 protein: CASSLGLGQGSYEQYF
D gene: TRBD1; J gene: TRBJ1-2; V gene: TRBV3-1/TRBV3-2; clone size: .; CDR3 DNA: TGTGCCAGCAGCCATGACAGGGGGCCGGGCTACACCTTC; CDR3 protein: CASSHDRGPGYTF
D gene: TRBD1; J gene: TRBJ1-5; V gene: TRBV19; clone size: .; CDR3 DNA: TGTGCCTCTTCACCCACCGGGACAGGGAATCAGCCCCAGCATTTT; CDR3 protein: CASSPTGTGNQPQHF
D gene: TRBD2; J gene: TRBJ2-1; V gene: TRBV7-9; clone size: once; CDR3 DNA: TGTGCCAGCAGCTTAAGGCCTAGCGGGATTGAGAGTATGAATGAGCAGTTCTTC; CDR3 protein: CASSLRPSGIESMNEQFF
D gene: .; J gene: TRBJ2-7; V gene: TRBV12-3/TRBV12-4; clone size: .; CDR3 DNA: TGTGCCAGCAGTTTTTTACAGGGCTACGAGCAGTACTTC; CDR3 protein: CASSFLQGYEQYF
D gene: TRBD2; J gene: TRBJ2-1; V gene: TRBV4-1; clone size: .; CDR3 DNA: TGCGCCAGCAGCCAAGGTATAGCGGGAGGGCAGTTCTTC; CDR3 protein: CASSQGIAGGQFF
D gene: TRBD1; J gene: TRBJ1-1; V gene: TRBV5-1; clone size: few; CDR3 DNA: TGCGCCAGCAAGGGGACAGGGAAGAGTTCAACCCAAGCTTTCTTT; CDR3 protein: CASKGTGKSSTQAFF
D gene: TRBD2; J gene: TRBJ2-1; V gene: TRBV7-9; clone size: .; CDR3 DNA: TGTGCCAGCAGCCTCCGAGCGGGAGGGGACAATGAGCAGTTCTTC; CDR3 protein: CASSLRAGGDNEQFF
D gene: .; J gene: TRBJ2-3; V gene: TRBV7-3; clone size: .; CDR3 DNA: TGTGCCAGCAGCCTATCCACAGATACGCAGTATTTT; CDR3 protein: CASSLSTDTQYF
D gene: TRBD1; J gene: TRBJ2-6; V gene: TRBV15; clone size: .; CDR3 DNA: TGTGCCACCAGCAGACAGGGGGCGAGGTCCTGGGCCAACGTCCTGACTTTC; CDR3 protein: CATSRQGARSWANVLTF
D gene: TRBD1; J gene: TRBJ1-1; V gene: TRBV7-8; clone size: .; CDR3 DNA: TGTGCCAGCAGCTTAGTTCCTTGGACAGGGGGCTTCCACACTGAAGCTTTCTTT; CDR3 protein: CASSLVPWTGGFHTEAFF
D gene: .; J gene: TRBJ1-1; V gene: TRBV4-1; clone size: .; CDR3 DNA: TGCGCCAGCAGCCAGGCAATGAACACTGAAGCTTTCTTT; CDR3 protein: CASSQAMNTEAFF
D gene: .; J gene: TRBJ2-5; V gene: TRBV28; clone size: .; CDR3 DNA: TGTGCCAGCATGTCCAGTTTCCTAGAGACCCAGTACTTC; CDR3 protein: CASMSSFLETQYF
D gene: .; J gene: TRBJ2-7; V gene: TRBV2; clone size: .; CDR3 DNA: TGTGCCAGCAGTAAAACCTTGCTGGACTATAGGTCCGATTTC; CDR3 protein: CASSKTLLDYRSDF
D gene: .; J gene: TRBJ2-5; V gene: TRBV12-3/TRBV12-4; clone size: .; CDR3 DNA: TGTGCCAGCAGCCCGATCCTCAGGGAGACCCAGTACTTC; CDR3 protein: CASSPILRETQYF
D gene: .; J gene: TRBJ2-3; V gene: TRBV11-3; clone size: .; CDR3 DNA: TGTGCCAGCAGCTTGGGCCGTACAGATACGCAGTATTTT; CDR3 protein: CASSLGRTDTQYF
D gene: .; J gene: TRBJ1-1; V gene: TRBV5-8; clone size: .; CDR3 DNA: TGTGCCAGCAGCTTCCTGACAGACACTGAAGCTTTCTTT; CDR3 protein: CASSFLTDTEAFF
D gene: TRBD2; J gene: TRBJ2-1; V gene: TRBV29-1; clone size: .; CDR3 DNA: TGCAGCACCTCTAGCGGGAGGCTGGATGAGCAGTTCTTC; CDR3 protein: CSTSSGRLDEQFF
D gene: TRBD1; J gene: TRBJ1-5; V gene: TRBV5-8; clone size: .; CDR3 DNA: TGTGCCAGCAGCTCGGGACAGGTTTTCCGGCAGCCCCAGCATTTT; CDR3 protein: CASSSGQVFRQPQHF
D gene: TRBD1; J gene: TRBJ1-2; V gene: TRBV20-1; clone size: .; CDR3 DNA: TGCAGTGCCAGGACAGGGGATGGCTACACCTTC; CDR3 protein: CSARTGDGYTF
D gene: .; J gene: TRBJ2-7; V gene: TRBV13; clone size: .; CDR3 DNA: TGTGCCAGCAGCTCCGGGACACCTTATTACGAGCAGTACTTC; CDR3 protein: CASSSGTPYYEQYF
D gene: .; J gene: TRBJ2-1; V gene: TRBV9; clone size: .; CDR3 DNA: TGTGCCAGCAGCGTAGGGGGCGCCTACAATGAGCAGTTCTTC; CDR3 protein: CASSVGGAYNEQFF
D gene: TRBD1; J gene: TRBJ2-1; V gene: TRBV6-4; clone size: .; CDR3 DNA: TGTGCCAGCAGTGACGTTTTCGCGGGACAGGGGGTTAACAATGAGCAGTTCTTC; CDR3 protein: CASSDVFAGQGVNNEQFF
D gene: .; J gene: TRBJ2-6; V gene: TRBV5-4; clone size: .; CDR3 DNA: TGTGCCAGCAGCCCGAGCCGGCGGGCAAACTCTGGGGCCAACGTCCTGACTTTC; CDR3 protein: CASSPSRRANSGANVLTF
D gene: .; J gene: TRBJ1-4; V gene: TRBV6-4; clone size: .; CDR3 DNA: TGTGCCAGCAGTGACTCCAGGGGAACTCTGTTTTTT; CDR3 protein: CASSDSRGTLFF
D gene: TRBD2; J gene: TRBJ2-7; V gene: TRBV27; clone size: .; CDR3 DNA: TGTGCCAGCAGGAGGGAACGGGAGGTTCCCTACGAGCAGTACTTC; CDR3 protein: CASRREREVPYEQYF
D gene: .; J gene: TRBJ2-1; V gene: TRBV13; clone size: once; CDR3 DNA: TGTGCCAGCAGCTTCCCAGTCCATGAGCAGTTCTTC; CDR3 protein: CASSFPVHEQFF